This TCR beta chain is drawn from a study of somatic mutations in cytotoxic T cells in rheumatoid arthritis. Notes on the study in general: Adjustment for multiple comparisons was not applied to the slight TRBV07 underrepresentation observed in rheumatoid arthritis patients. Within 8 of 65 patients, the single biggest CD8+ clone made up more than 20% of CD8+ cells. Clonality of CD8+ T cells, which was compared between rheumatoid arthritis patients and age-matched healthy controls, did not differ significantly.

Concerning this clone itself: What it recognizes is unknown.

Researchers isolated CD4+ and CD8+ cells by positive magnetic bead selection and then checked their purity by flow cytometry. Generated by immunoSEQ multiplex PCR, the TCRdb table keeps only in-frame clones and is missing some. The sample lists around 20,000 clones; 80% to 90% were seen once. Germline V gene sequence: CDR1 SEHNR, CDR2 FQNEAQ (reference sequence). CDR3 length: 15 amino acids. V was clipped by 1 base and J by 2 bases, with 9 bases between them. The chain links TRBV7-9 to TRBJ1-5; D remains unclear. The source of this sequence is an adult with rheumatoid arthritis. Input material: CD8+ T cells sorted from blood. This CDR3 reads CASSLGGFGNQPQHF. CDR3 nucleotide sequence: TGTGCCAGCAGCTTAGGGGGTTTCGGCAATCAGCCCCAGCATTTT. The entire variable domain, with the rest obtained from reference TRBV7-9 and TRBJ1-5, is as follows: DTGVSQNPRHKITKRGQNVTFRCDPISEHNRLYWYRQTLGQGPEFLTYFQNEAQLEKSRLLSDRFSAERPKGSFSTLEIQRTEQGDSAMYLCASSLGGFGNQPQHFGDGTRLSIL.